This T cell receptor (beta chain) originates from a study of graft-versus-host responses after intestinal transplantation (dated by TCRdb to the early 2020s). Looking at the study overall: Multivisceral, liver-intestinal, or isolated intestinal transplants were received by the recipients. A peak of at least 4% donor T cells among recipient peripheral blood mononuclear cells was the definition used for donor T cell macrochimerism. To identify alloreactive clones, pre-transplant mixed lymphocyte reaction products were sequenced and then compared with unstimulated pre-transplant donor and recipient T cells. Every recipient was given anti-thymocyte globulin induction, then maintenance tacrolimus and steroids for two to three years. After intestinal transplantation, graft-versus-host and host-versus-graft alloreactive T cell clones were followed in the graft, circulation and bone marrow using bulk TCR-beta CDR3 sequencing. Of the roughly 24 intestinal transplant recipients enrolled in the cohort, one of whom was a retransplant, a few patients without pretransplant specimens were excluded. Rather than being sequenced by the commercial service, samples from a few later patients were sequenced in-house on an Illumina MiSeq and processed with MiXCR.

Results and caveats for the whole study, not just this receptor: The conclusions were limited by the relatively low number and heterogeneity of the intestinal transplant patients. GvH clones were detected in recipient bone marrow, and some of these GvH clones were observed earlier in ileal mucosa or blood, consistent with an intestinal mucosal origin. In patients with donor T cell macrochimerism, the allografts had high GvH to HvG T cell clonal ratios. Early after transplant, declines in HvG clones were associated with peak levels of circulating GvH clones.

Of note for this clone: The antigen it binds to is not known. Per-base quality was not reported, and no clone a single base away is much larger than it.

The sample's time point label, decoded: cells obtained before transplantation from donor or recipient. CD3+CD4+ and CD3+CD8+ populations were FACS-sorted from unstimulated pre-transplant donor and recipient cells taken from spleen or lymph nodes. Libraries were constructed by the immunoSEQ multiplex PCR assay. For most patients, genomic DNA was isolated with the Qiagen DNeasy Blood and Tissue Kit and sent frozen to Adaptive Biotechnologies for TCR sequencing. For most patients, high-throughput TCR-beta CDR3 sequencing of genomic DNA was performed by Adaptive Biotechnologies. As for the original processing: TCR sequencing data were retrieved from Adaptive's ImmunoSEQ software for 18 patients, whereas a few other patients were processed with MiXCR and VDJtools. CD4 versus CD8 sorting errors were corrected by removing sequences found in both subsets at a frequency ratio below 5:1. CDR3 nucleotide sequences shared between donor and recipient were removed because their origin could not be assigned. Alloreactive clones required at least 2-fold expansion over unstimulated cells and minimum CFSE-low frequency of 0.002% (template counts) or 0.001% (read counts). Mappable clones were those detected in sequenced pre-transplant spleen, lymph node, or MLR CFSE-low populations of the donor or recipient. Cumulative frequency of alloreactive clones was calculated as a percentage of all sequences weighted by copy number. The table was pulled from immuneACCESS by TCRdb, which kept in-frame rearrangements only. Such tables lose some clones; where checked, under half of the loss comes from unresolved V genes, and the rest has no known cause. V, J and clone size reflect that table, while D and trimming were determined from the DNA. The sample data list some 82,000 clones, and around 87% of these were observed just once. Of the sample, over 7% is held by the ten largest clones.

CDR1 GTSNPN and CDR2 SVGIG are derived from the germline V gene (reference sequence). Taken from cysteine to phenylalanine, the CDR3 has 12 residues. Solely the CDR3 DNA is kept, with 36 bases framed from the first base. V and J lose 2 bases and 5 bases, and a span of 6 bases separates them. The chain uses TRBV30 and TRBJ2-2, with no reliable assignment of the D segment. The TCR sequence derives from a human donor who was the organ donor for an intestinal transplant. The starting material was unstimulated CD8+ T cells sorted from spleen or lymph node cells, obtained before transplant. The DNA is as follows: TGTGCCTGGAGTAGATCGACCGGGGAGCTGTTTTTT. Its protein product is CAWSRSTGELFF.